These 28 T cell receptor beta chains originate from one sample sequenced in a study of blood T cell repertoires in COVID-19. Method: immunoSEQ multiplex PCR; TCRdb's copy keeps in-frame clones and lacks some. Of about 140,000 clones listed, 75% to 80% are singletons. The sample was peripheral blood. The receptors here all came from a woman between 50 and 59 years old with active or convalescent COVID-19.

The chain is built from TRBV5-5 and TRBJ1-2; possibly TRBD1 for D (6 bases). V was clipped by 0 bases and J by 5 bases, with 8 bases between them. The CDR3 loop spans 13 amino acids. Looked up from germline, CDR1 is SGHKS and CDR2 is YYEKEE (reference sequence). CDR3 sequence (DNA): TGTGCCAGCAGCTTGGAACAGGGATATGGCTACACCTTC. Encoded protein: CASSLEQGYGYTF.

This clone appeared a few times. This chain joins TRBV9 and TRBJ1-3; 8 nucleotides match TRBD1. The junction had 11 bases not matched to a gene; V was cut back by 3 bases and J by 0 bases. The germline V gene has CDR1 SGDLS and CDR2 YYNGEE. The CDR3 runs 18 residues. The CDR3 is CASSGIQGGFNSGNTIYF. The CDR3 DNA reads as TGTGCCAGCAGCGGTATACAGGGGGGTTTTAACTCTGGAAACACCATATATTTT. Filled out from reference TRBV9 and TRBJ1-3, the complete variable domain reads DSGVTQTPKHLITATGQRVTLRCSPRSGDLSVYWYQQSLDQGLQFLIQYYNGEERAKGNILERFSAQQFPDLHSELNLSSLELGDSALYFCASSGIQGGFNSGNTIYFGEGSWLTVV.

The chain recombines TRBV6-2 or TRBV6-3 with TRBJ1-5; D is perhaps TRBD1 (5 bases). Deletions cut 2 bases from V and 6 bases from J, with 11 bases between. Germline CDR1 is MNHEY and CDR2 is SVGEGT. The CDR3 has 14 amino acids. CDR3 protein: CASSYGAVSQPQHF. CDR3 DNA sequence: TGTGCCAGCAGTTACGGGGCAGTGAGTCAGCCCCAGCATTTT.

This chain joins TRBV7-6 and TRBJ2-5; 9 bases fit TRBD2. The CDR3 consists of 17 residues. Germline V gene lookup returns CDR1 SGHVS and CDR2 FNYEAQ. Trimming cost V 5 bases and J 5 bases; bases outside gene matches: 15. The CDR3 reads CASSPRERGVRGETQYF. In DNA form, the CDR3 reads TGTGCCAGCAGCCCCCGCGAGCGGGGGGTTCGCGGGGAGACCCAGTACTTC.

The chain links TRBV12-5 to TRBJ2-7; TRBD1 might be the D (5 bases). Deletions cut 7 bases from V and 6 bases from J, with 16 bases between. The CDR3 has 13 residues. CDR1 is LGHNT, CDR2 FRNRAP, per germline. Written as DNA, the CDR3 is TGTGCTAGTGCCTCCCAGGGATTCAGCGAGCAGTACTTC. As protein: CASASQGFSEQYF. Full variable domain (missing parts from reference TRBV12-5 and TRBJ2-7): DARVTQTPRHKVTEMGQEVTMRCQPILGHNTVFWYRQTMMQGLELLAYFRNRAPLDDSGMPKDRFSAEMPDATLATLKIQPSEPRDSAVYFCASASQGFSEQYFGPGTRLTVT.

This clone occurred once. V usage is TRBV15 and J usage is TRBJ1-1; TRBD1 might be the D (5 bases). CDR1 and CDR2 (germline): LNHNV, YYDKDF (reference sequence). The CDR3 loop spans 16 amino acids. V dropped 0 bases and J dropped 1 base, with 12 bases sitting between them. CDR3 DNA sequence: TGTGCCACCAGCAGAGATGGTGGCAGGGCGAACACTGAAGCTTTCTTT. As protein: CATSRDGGRANTEAFF.

J is TRBJ2-7 and V is TRBV9; 13 bases align to TRBD2. V was pared by 4 bases and J by 6 bases, with 7 bases of the junction left unmatched. CDR1 is SGDLS, CDR2 YYNGEE, per germline. This CDR3 region has 15 residues. CDR3 sequence reads: CASSSGTSGISEQYF. The CDR3 DNA is TGTGCCAGCAGCTCCGGGACTAGCGGGATATCCGAGCAGTACTTC.

The chain couples TRBV2 to TRBJ2-6; 7 bases are shared with TRBD1. Germline V gene sequence: CDR1 SNHLY, CDR2 FYNNEI. Losses at the gene ends were 0 bases for V and 1 base for J; bases not matched to a gene: 6. The length of the CDR3 is 18 residues. For the CDR3, the DNA is TGTGCCAGCAGTGAAGCAGACAGGGTGGAATCTGGGGCCAACGTCCTGACTTTC. It translates to CASSEADRVESGANVLTF.

This rearrangement joins TRBV7-9 to TRBJ1-2, with unresolved D. Germline V CDR1 and CDR2: SEHNR, FQNEAQ (reference sequence). Trimming left V 1 base short and J 8 bases short, with 14 bases between. The CDR3 sequence is 14 residues long. CDR3 protein: CASSLERTVGGYTF. The CDR3 DNA reads TGTGCCAGCAGCTTAGAAAGGACTGTCGGGGGCTACACCTTC.

The V call is TRBV5-8, the J call TRBJ1-4, with D tentatively TRBD1 (5 bases). The CDR3 runs to 16 residues. Germline lookup yields CDR1 SGHTS and CDR2 YDEGEE. V was clipped by 2 bases and J by 3 bases, with 14 bases between them. The CDR3 here is CASSFQGGRANEKLFF. The DNA for the CDR3 is TGTGCCAGCAGCTTCCAGGGAGGGAGAGCTAATGAAAAACTGTTTTTT.

The chain's CDR3 is CASSTGIHNEQFF. The CDR3 DNA follows: TGTGCCAGCAGCACCGGGATCCACAATGAGCAGTTCTTC. The rearrangement links TRBV5-5 to TRBJ2-1; perhaps TRBD2 as D (5 bases). Trimming removed 4 bases at V and 5 bases at J, with 10 bases between. Germline CDR1 and CDR2: SGHKS and YYEKEE (reference sequence). The CDR3 totals 13 residues.

The chain recombines TRBV19 with TRBJ2-1; 7 nucleotides line up with TRBD1. This CDR3 has 14 amino acids. CDR1 and CDR2 (germline): LNHDA, SQIVND (reference sequence). V lost 6 bases, J lost 3 bases, and 5 bases stayed unmatched. The CDR3 DNA reads as TGTGCCAGTAGACCGGGACAGAACTACAATGAGCAGTTCTTC. It is translated as CASRPGQNYNEQFF.

The chain is built from TRBV7-6 and TRBJ2-4, with D perhaps TRBD2 (5 bases). Germline CDR1 SGHVS, CDR2 FNYEAQ. Trimming cost V 0 bases and J 0 bases, with 18 bases left between them. This CDR3 spans 19 amino acids. In DNA form, the CDR3 reads TGTGCCAGCAGCTTAGCCGGTTCCGGGGTACTAATAGCCAAAAACATTCAGTACTTC. It codes for CASSLAGSGVLIAKNIQYF.

The genes are TRBV6-6 and TRBJ2-3, with D unclear. Trimming pared 0 bases from V and 6 bases from J, leaving 13 bases between. The CDR3 is 15 residues long. Germline V gives CDR1 MNHNY, CDR2 SVGAGI (reference sequence). As DNA, the CDR3 is TGTGCCAGCAGTTACTCGAGCGAGCGAGCGGATACGCAGTATTTT. Translating gives CASSYSSERADTQYF.

The gene calls are TRBV7-2 and TRBJ2-7; D is unresolved. The CDR3 runs to 13 residues. Germline V gene data show CDR1 as SGHTA and CDR2 as FQGNSA. The V end was cut by 5 bases, the J end by 2 bases, with 10 bases between. The CDR3 loop is CASSPPAAYEQYF. DNA for the CDR3: TGTGCCAGCAGCCCCCCGGCGGCCTACGAGCAGTACTTC.

The chain couples TRBV2 to TRBJ2-3; 7 nucleotides match TRBD2. CDR3 length equals 14 residues. J gave up 4 bases and V 7 bases, and 8 bases lay outside the gene matches. The germline V gene has CDR1 SNHLY and CDR2 FYNNEI. The chain's CDR3 is CASTLTGGPDTQYF. The CDR3 coding sequence is TGTGCCAGCACCCTCACGGGGGGACCAGATACGCAGTATTTT.

This chain connects TRBV19 to TRBJ2-2, with D unclear. Germline V lookup: CDR1 LNHDA, CDR2 SQIVND (reference sequence). Trimming shortened V by 5 bases and J by 4 bases, and 8 bases separated the two germline ends. This CDR3 is built from 13 residues. CDR3 residues: CASSPVLTGELFF. The CDR3, as DNA: TGTGCCAGTAGTCCGGTACTCACCGGGGAGCTGTTTTTT. Complete variable domain (other parts from reference TRBV19 and TRBJ2-2): DGGITQSPKYLFRKEGQNVTLSCEQNLNHDAMYWYRQDPGQGLRLIYYSQIVNDFQKGDIAEGYSVSREKKESFPLTVTSAQKNPTAFYLCASSPVLTGELFFGEGSRLTVL.

V gene TRBV5-6 combines with J gene TRBJ2-2; TRBD2 aligns across 9 bases. Unmatched junction bases numbered 11, after V lost 0 bases and J lost 2 bases. The CDR3 extends over 19 amino acids. Germline V lookup: CDR1 SGHDT, CDR2 YYEEEE. CDR3 coding DNA: TGTGCCAGCAGCTTGGACCGGGGTAGCGGGGGAGTAAACACCGGGGAGCTGTTTTTT. Amino acid sequence: CASSLDRGSGGVNTGELFF.

The chain recombines TRBV11-3 with TRBJ1-2, with 10 bases fitting TRBD1. Germline CDR1 SGHNT, CDR2 YENEEA. V shed 0 bases, J shed 8 bases, and the junction held 12 bases outside the gene matches. The CDR3 runs to 17 residues. Here the CDR3 DNA reads TGTGCCAGCAGCTTAGAGAGTTCCGGGACAGGGGTCTGGGGCTACACCTTC. It yields the protein CASSLESSGTGVWGYTF.

J is TRBJ1-6 and V is TRBV30, with TRBD1 matching 8 bases. CDR1 and CDR2 (germline): GTSNPN, SVGIG (reference sequence). V shed 4 bases and J 7 bases; nucleotides not matched to a gene: 0. CDR3 length equals 12 residues. The CDR3 sequence is CAWNRGNSPLHF. The DNA of the CDR3 is TGTGCCTGGAACAGGGGGAATTCACCCCTCCACTTT.

The chain carries TRBV28 and TRBJ1-1, with D perhaps TRBD1 (6 bases). V dropped 2 bases and J dropped 3 bases, with 13 bases sitting between them. Germline lookup yields CDR1 MDHEN and CDR2 SYDVKM. The CDR3 consists of 15 residues. The CDR3 DNA sequence: TGTGCCAGCAGTTTAGCGGGGGGCGCGGACACTGAAGCTTTCTTT. As protein: CASSLAGGADTEAFF.

This clone was detected once. The CDR3 is CASSLRGSPGETQYF. The CDR3 bases are TGTGCCAGCAGCCTGCGGGGCAGCCCGGGCGAGACCCAGTACTTC. J is TRBJ2-5 and V is TRBV2; tentatively, D is TRBD2 (6 bases). CDR3 length: 15 residues. From germline, CDR1 is SNHLY and CDR2 FYNNEI. V lost 6 bases to trimming and J lost 5 bases, with 19 bases between them.

This chain links TRBV19 with TRBJ1-3, with D possibly TRBD1 on 6 matching bases. Germline CDR1 is LNHDA and CDR2 is SQIVND (reference sequence). CDR3 size: 13 residues. The germline V and J ends were trimmed by 3 bases and 4 bases, with 7 bases remaining between them. The DNA of the CDR3 is TGTGCCAGTAGTATCCAGGGGGGAAACACCATATATTTT. Amino acid sequence: CASSIQGGNTIYF.

The chain joins TRBV19 to TRBJ1-6, with TRBD1 as a possible D gene (6 bases). V dropped 4 bases and J dropped 7 bases, with 14 bases sitting between them. Germline V gene sequence: CDR1 LNHDA, CDR2 SQIVND (reference sequence). The CDR3 contains 15 residues. The CDR3 loop is CASSKGGETNSPLHF. The CDR3 DNA reads as TGTGCCAGTAGTAAAGGGGGGGAGACGAATTCACCCCTCCACTTT.

The table lists this clone with a count of one. The V and J genes are TRBV29-1 and TRBJ2-7, with 10 bases aligning to TRBD1. The CDR3 extends over 13 amino acids. The germline CDR1 and CDR2 sequences are SQVTM and ANQGSEA. J was trimmed by 5 bases and V by 7 bases; bases with no gene match: 8. In DNA form, the CDR3 reads TGCAGCGGCGGGACAGGGGATGTCAACGAGCAGTACTTC. Translating gives CSGGTGDVNEQYF.

The rearrangement uses TRBV20-1 and TRBJ1-2, with D perhaps matching TRBD1 (5 bases). With 4 bases removed from V and 8 bases from J, the gap between germline ends came to 17 bases. CDR1 is DFQATT and CDR2 is SNEGSKA in the germline V gene (reference sequence). The CDR3 sequence is 13 residues long. The CDR3 region is CSATDSAFLGYTF. DNA of the CDR3: TGCAGTGCTACTGACAGCGCGTTTTTGGGCTACACCTTC.

J is TRBJ2-2 and V is TRBV7-9, with 7 bases aligning to TRBD1. With 8 bases clipped from V and 0 bases from J, the junction kept 6 bases outside the gene matches. CDR3 length equals 15 residues. In germline, CDR1 is SEHNR, CDR2 FQNEAQ (reference sequence). The CDR3 protein is CASYRGPANTGELFF. The CDR3 nucleotides read TGTGCCAGCTACAGGGGACCCGCGAACACCGGGGAGCTGTTTTTT.

The chain links TRBV5-1 to TRBJ1-2; 8 bases agree with TRBD1. The V segment lost 4 bases and the J segment 8 bases; nucleotides outside the gene matches: 7. The CDR3 runs 13 residues. Germline V CDR1 and CDR2: SGHRS, YFSETQ. The CDR3 region has the DNA TGCGCCAGCAGCGCGACAGGGGTTGGCGGCTACACCTTC. Amino acids: CASSATGVGGYTF.